This T cell receptor (beta chain) was sequenced in a study of siplizumab effects on memory and regulatory T cells. Measured with immunoSEQ multiplex PCR; TCRdb has only the in-frame clones, and not every one. Of about 50,000 clones listed, over 90% were seen once; the top ten hold 17%. The CDR3 extends over 16 amino acids. Germline CDR1 reads MGHRA; CDR2 reads YSYEKL. V lost 3 bases to trimming and J lost 5 bases, with 19 bases between them. Study findings and constraints: Alloreactive sequences tracing back to unstimulated CD4+ memory cells were significantly reduced by siplizumab. The apparent diversity of naive T cells exceeded that of memory cells, and naive T cells seemed to make a major contribution to the alloresponse. Left unconfirmed was the suppressive function of proliferating Tregs from siplizumab cultures.

Worth noting for this clone: Its target is not known.

The sequence was collected from a human donor in good health. Sequencing was done on a sample of CD8+ T cells sorted from blood. The chain has TRBV4-1 and TRBJ2-5, with D perhaps matching TRBD1 or TRBD2 (5 bases each). For the CDR3, the DNA is TGCGCCAGCAGCCAGGAAAGGACCGGGGCAGGGGAGACCCAGTACTTC. Translating gives CASSQERTGAGETQYF.